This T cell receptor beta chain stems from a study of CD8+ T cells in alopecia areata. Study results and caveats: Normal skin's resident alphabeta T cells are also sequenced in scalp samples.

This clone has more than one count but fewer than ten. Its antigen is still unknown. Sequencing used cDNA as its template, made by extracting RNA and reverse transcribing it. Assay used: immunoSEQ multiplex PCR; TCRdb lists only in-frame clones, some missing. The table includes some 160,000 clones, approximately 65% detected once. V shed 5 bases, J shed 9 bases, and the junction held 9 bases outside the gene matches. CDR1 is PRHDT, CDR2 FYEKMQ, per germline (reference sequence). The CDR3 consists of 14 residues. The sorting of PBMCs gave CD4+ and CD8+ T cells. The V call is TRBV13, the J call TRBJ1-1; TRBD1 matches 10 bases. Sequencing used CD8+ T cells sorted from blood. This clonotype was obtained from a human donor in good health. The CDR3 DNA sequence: TGTGCCAGCAGCCCCGGGACAGGGGATAGGCAAGCTTTCTTT. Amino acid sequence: CASSPGTGDRQAFF.